The 8 T cell receptor beta chains below were found in one sample sequenced in a study of T cell responses to AZD1222 COVID-19 vaccine. Assay used: immunoSEQ multiplex PCR; TCRdb lists only in-frame clones, some missing. The profile shows fewer than 180,000 clones, 94% of them singletons. The sample was peripheral blood, taken on day 0 of AZD1222 vaccination. These receptors all stem from an adult in good health.

The gene calls are TRBV5-4 and TRBJ1-1; D call uncertain. In germline, CDR1 is SGHNT, CDR2 YYREEE (reference sequence). The V end was cut by 1 base, the J end by 1 base, with 11 bases between. The CDR3 consists of 15 residues. This chain's CDR3 is CASSLPQMSNTEAFF. The CDR3, as DNA: TGTGCCAGCAGCTTGCCCCAGATGTCGAACACTGAAGCTTTCTTT.

The chain carries TRBV5-6 and TRBJ1-5; D is perhaps TRBD1 (5 bases). Germline V gene lookup returns CDR1 SGHDT and CDR2 YYEEEE. V was cut by 4 bases and J by 7 bases, with 15 bases left in between. This CDR3 has 14 residues. CDR3 in amino acids: CASSPGRVGQPQHF. CDR3 sequence (DNA): TGTGCCAGCAGCCCAGGGCGGGTTGGCCAGCCCCAGCATTTT.

The CDR3 coding sequence is TGTGCCAGCAGCCGGACAGCGAACACTGAAGCTTTCTTT. This sequence encodes CASSRTANTEAFF. The chain is built from TRBV11-3 and TRBJ1-1; possible D gene TRBD1, 6 bases. V gave up 5 bases and J gave up 1 base, with 8 bases separating them. There are 13 residues in the CDR3. Looked up from germline, CDR1 is SGHNT and CDR2 is YENEEA. Full variable domain (remainder filled in from reference TRBV11-3 and TRBJ1-1): EAGVVQSPRYKIIEKKQPVAFWCNPISGHNTLYWYLQNLGQGPELLIRYENEEAVDDSQLPKDRFSAERLKGVDSTLKIQPAELGDSAVYLCASSRTANTEAFFGQGTRLTVV.

This chain links TRBV12-2 with TRBJ1-2; the DNA was not used to check the table's D call, TRBD1. TRBV12-2 is a pseudogene locus. CDR3 length: 12 amino acids. CDR3 DNA sequence: TGTGCAAGTCGCTTAAGCAGGGATGGCTACACCTTC. Its protein is CASRLSRDGYTF.

DNA for the CDR3: TGTGCCAGCAGCTCGACTCAGCCGGGACGCGCTGAAGCTTTCTTT. It yields the protein CASSSTQPGRAEAFF. J is TRBJ1-1 and V is TRBV7-9; D might be TRBD1 (5 bases). CDR1 SEHNR and CDR2 FQNEAQ come from the germline V gene (reference sequence). V was shortened by 4 bases and J by 6 bases, with 18 bases between the two germline ends. The length of the CDR3 is 15 residues.

The chain joins TRBV7-3 to TRBJ2-5; either TRBD1 or TRBD2 may fit D (5 bases each). Trimming took off 1 base at V and 4 bases at J, with 7 bases between the two ends. Germline values: CDR1 SGHTA, CDR2 FQGTGA. CDR3 size: 13 residues. The CDR3 sequence is CASSLNGGETQYF. The CDR3 nucleotides are TGTGCCAGCAGCTTAAATGGGGGAGAGACCCAGTACTTC.

V usage is TRBV30 and J usage is TRBJ1-2; perhaps TRBD1 as D (6 bases). CDR1 is GTSNPN, CDR2 SVGIG, per germline (reference sequence). The CDR3 spans 13 residues. V lost 5 bases and J 5 bases, leaving 15 bases between the germline ends. CDR3 nucleotides: TGTGCCTGGGCAGGGGAAGCGAGGTATGGCTACACCTTC. Translation: CAWAGEARYGYTF. Looking up the rest from reference TRBV30 and TRBJ1-2 gives the full variable domain: SQTIHQWPATLVQPVGSPLSLECTVEGTSNPNLYWYRQAAGRGLQLLFYSVGIGQISSEVPQNLSASRPQDRQFILSSKKLLLSDSGFYLCAWAGEARYGYTFGSGTRLTVV.

The rearrangement links TRBV18 to TRBJ2-7, with 7 bases fitting TRBD1. Germline trimming cut 1 base from V and 3 bases from J; bases unmatched to any gene: 9. Germline V gene lookup returns CDR1 KGHSH and CDR2 LQKENI. The CDR3 has 16 residues. The DNA for the CDR3 is TGTGCCAGCTCACCACGGCGAGACAGGGCAATCTACGAGCAGTACGTC. Translation: CASSPRRDRAIYEQYV.